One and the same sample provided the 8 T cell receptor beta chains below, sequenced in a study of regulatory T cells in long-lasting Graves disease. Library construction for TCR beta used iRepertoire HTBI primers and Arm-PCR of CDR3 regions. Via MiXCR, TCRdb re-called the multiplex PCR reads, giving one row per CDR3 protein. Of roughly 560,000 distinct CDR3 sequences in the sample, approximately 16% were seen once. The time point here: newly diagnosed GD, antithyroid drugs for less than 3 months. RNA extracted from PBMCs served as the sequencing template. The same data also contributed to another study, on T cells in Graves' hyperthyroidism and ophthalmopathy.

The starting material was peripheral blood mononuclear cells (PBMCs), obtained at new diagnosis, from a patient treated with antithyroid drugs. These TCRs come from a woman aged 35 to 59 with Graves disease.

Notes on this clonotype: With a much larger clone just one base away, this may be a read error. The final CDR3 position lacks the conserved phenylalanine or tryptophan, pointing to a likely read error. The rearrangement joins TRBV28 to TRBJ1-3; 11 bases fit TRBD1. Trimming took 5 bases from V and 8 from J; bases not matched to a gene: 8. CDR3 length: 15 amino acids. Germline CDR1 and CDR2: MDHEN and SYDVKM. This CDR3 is CASSPEPGQGDTIYL. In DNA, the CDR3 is TGTGCCAGCAGTCCTGAACCGGGACAGGGGGACACCATATATCTT.

The CDR3 nucleotides read TGCGCCAGCAGCTTGGGGGGACAGGGGGCAAATGAGCAGTTCTTC. Residues: CASSLGGQGANEQFF. This chain links TRBV5-1 with TRBJ2-1; 12 nucleotides agree with TRBD1. With V trimmed by 0 bases and J by 7 bases, 2 bases remained unmatched. The germline V gene has CDR1 SGHRS and CDR2 YFSETQ. The CDR3 is 15 amino acids.

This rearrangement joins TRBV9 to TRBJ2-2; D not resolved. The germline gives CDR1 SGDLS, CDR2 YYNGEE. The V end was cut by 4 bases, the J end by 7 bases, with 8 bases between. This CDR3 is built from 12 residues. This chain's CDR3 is CASSRIGGELFF. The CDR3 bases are TGTGCCAGCAGCCGTATCGGCGGGGAGCTGTTTTTT.

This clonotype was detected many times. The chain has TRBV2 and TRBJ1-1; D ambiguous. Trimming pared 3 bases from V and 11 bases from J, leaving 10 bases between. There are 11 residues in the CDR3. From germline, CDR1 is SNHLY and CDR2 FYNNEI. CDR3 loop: CASSEKIMAFF. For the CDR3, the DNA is TGTGCCAGCAGTGAGAAAATAATGGCTTTCTTT.

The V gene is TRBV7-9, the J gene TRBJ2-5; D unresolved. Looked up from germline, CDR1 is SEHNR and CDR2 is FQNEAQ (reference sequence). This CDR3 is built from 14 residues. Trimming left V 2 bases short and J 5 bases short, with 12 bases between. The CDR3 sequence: CASSLRTAVETQYF. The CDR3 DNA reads TGTGCCAGCAGCTTAAGGACGGCGGTGGAGACCCAGTACTTC.

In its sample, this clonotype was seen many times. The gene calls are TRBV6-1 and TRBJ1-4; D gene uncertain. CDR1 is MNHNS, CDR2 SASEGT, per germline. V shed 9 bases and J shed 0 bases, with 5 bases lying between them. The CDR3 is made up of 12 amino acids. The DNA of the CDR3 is TGTGCCAGTCAGGCAACTAATGAAAAACTGTTTTTT. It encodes CASQATNEKLFF.

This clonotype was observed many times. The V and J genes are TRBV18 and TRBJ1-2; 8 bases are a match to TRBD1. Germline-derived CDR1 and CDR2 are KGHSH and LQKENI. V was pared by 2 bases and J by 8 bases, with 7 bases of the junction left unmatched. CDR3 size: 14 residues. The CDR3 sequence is CASSPGPGTGGYTF. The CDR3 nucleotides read TGTGCCAGCTCACCAGGACCAGGGACAGGCGGCTACACCTTC.

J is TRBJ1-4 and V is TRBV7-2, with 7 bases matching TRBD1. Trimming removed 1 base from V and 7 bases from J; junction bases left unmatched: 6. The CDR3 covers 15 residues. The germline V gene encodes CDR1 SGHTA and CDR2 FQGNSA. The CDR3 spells CASSLVAGGSEKLFF. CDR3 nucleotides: TGTGCCAGCAGCTTAGTGGCAGGGGGAAGTGAAAAACTGTTTTTT. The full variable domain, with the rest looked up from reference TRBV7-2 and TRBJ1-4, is GAGVSQSPSNKVTEKGKDVELRCDPISGHTALYWYRQSLGQGLEFLIYFQGNSAPDKSGLPSDRFSAERTGGSVSTLTIQRTQQEDSAVYLCASSLVAGGSEKLFFGSGTQLSVL.